This T cell receptor beta chain came from a study of regulatory T cells in long-lasting Graves disease. Study summary: Graves' disease counted as persistent after over 5 years of antithyroid drugs with positive TSH receptor antibodies.

Time point in this sample: persistent/refractory GD, antithyroid drugs over 5 years with positive TRAb. Researchers made the TCR library from RNA that was extracted from PBMCs. Diagnosis followed American Thyroid Association guidelines for Graves' disease. In regard to this clonotype: Antigen: not known.

CDR3 regions were amplified by Arm-PCR using iRepertoire HTBI primers to build TCR beta libraries. TCRdb processed the multiplex PCR reads anew with MiXCR; each CDR3 protein has one entry. Among some 340,000 distinct CDR3 sequences listed, approximately 25% were seen once. Overall study results and limits: Newly diagnosed patients had higher TCR diversity than persistent Graves' patients did. Thyroid tissue was not studied; only peripheral blood was.

V lost 1 base and J lost 3, with 19 bases in between. CDR3 length: 16 amino acids. Looked up from germline, CDR1 is DFQATT and CDR2 is SNEGSKA (reference sequence). Sequencing was performed on peripheral blood mononuclear cells (PBMCs), taken when the disease was refractory, from a patient treated with antithyroid drugs. J is TRBJ2-7 and V is TRBV20-1; possibly TRBD1 for D (6 bases). The sequence derives from a woman aged 40 to 50 with Graves disease. CDR3 coding DNA: TGCAGTGCTAGAGGGGGGCTTCCCCTCAGATACTACGAGCAGTACTTC. It yields the protein CSARGGLPLRYYEQYF.